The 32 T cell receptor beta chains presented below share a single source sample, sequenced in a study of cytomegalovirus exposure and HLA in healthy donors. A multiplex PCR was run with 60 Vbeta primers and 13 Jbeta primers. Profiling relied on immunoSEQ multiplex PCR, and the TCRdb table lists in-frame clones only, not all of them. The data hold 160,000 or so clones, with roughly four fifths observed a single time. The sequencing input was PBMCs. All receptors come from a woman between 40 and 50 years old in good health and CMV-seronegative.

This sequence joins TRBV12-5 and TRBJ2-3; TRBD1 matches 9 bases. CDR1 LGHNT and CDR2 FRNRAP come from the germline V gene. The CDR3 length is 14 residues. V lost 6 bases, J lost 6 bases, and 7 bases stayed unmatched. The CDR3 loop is CASGKDRGLDTQYF. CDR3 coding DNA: TGTGCTAGTGGAAAGGACAGGGGTTTGGATACGCAGTATTTT.

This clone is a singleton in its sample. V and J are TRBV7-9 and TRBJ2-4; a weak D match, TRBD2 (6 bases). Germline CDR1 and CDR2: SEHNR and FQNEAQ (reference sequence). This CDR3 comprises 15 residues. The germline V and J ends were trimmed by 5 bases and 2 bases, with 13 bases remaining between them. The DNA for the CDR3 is TGTGCCAGCAGCCCACTCCGGGGGACCAAAAACATTCAGTACTTC. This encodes CASSPLRGTKNIQYF. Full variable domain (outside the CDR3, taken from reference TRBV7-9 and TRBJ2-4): DTGVSQNPRHKITKRGQNVTFRCDPISEHNRLYWYRQTLGQGPEFLTYFQNEAQLEKSRLLSDRFSAERPKGSFSTLEIQRTEQGDSAMYLCASSPLRGTKNIQYFGAGTRLSVL.

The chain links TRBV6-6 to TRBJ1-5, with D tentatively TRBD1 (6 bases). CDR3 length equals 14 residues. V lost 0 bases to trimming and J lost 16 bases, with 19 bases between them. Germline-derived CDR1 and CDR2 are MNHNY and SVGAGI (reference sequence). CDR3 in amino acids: CASSYSIVQGIYHF. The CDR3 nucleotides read TGTGCCAGCAGTTACTCCATTGTACAGGGTATCTACCATTTT.

The CDR3: CASSTANTEAFF. DNA for the CDR3: TGTGCCAGCAGTACAGCGAACACTGAAGCTTTCTTT. The rearrangement uses TRBV5-4 and TRBJ1-1, with D unresolved. Trimming left V 5 bases short and J 1 base short, with 6 bases between. The germline V gene has CDR1 SGHNT and CDR2 YYREEE (reference sequence). The CDR3 loop spans 12 amino acids.

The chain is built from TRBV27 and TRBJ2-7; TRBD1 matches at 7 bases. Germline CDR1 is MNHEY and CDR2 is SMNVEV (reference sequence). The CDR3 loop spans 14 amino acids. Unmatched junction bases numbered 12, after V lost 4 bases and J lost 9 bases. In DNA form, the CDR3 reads TGTGCCAGCAGTTCTCCCGGGACAGAGGTTGCGCAGTACTTC. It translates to CASSSPGTEVAQYF.

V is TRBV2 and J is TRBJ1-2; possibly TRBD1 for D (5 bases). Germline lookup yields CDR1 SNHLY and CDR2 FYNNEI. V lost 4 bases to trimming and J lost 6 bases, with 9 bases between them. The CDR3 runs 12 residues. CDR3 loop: CASSASGHGYTF. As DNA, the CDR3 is TGTGCCAGCAGTGCGTCAGGGCATGGCTACACCTTC.

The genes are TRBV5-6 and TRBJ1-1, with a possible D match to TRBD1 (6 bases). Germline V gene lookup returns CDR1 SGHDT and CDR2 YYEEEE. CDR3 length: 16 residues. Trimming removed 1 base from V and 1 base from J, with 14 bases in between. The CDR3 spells CASSLSGHPRNTEAFF. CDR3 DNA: TGTGCCAGCAGCTTGTCGGGACACCCAAGGAACACTGAAGCTTTCTTT.

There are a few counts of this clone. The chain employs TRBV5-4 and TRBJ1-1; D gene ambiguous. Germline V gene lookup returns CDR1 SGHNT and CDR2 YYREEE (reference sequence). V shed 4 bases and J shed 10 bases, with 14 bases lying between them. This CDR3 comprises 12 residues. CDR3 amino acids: CASSQDGLAAFF. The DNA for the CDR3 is TGTGCCAGCAGCCAGGACGGACTGGCAGCTTTCTTT.

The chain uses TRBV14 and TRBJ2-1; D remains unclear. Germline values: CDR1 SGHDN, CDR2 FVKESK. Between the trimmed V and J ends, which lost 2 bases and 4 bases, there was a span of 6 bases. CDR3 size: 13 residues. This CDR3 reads CASSQYGYNEQFF. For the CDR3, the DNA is TGTGCCAGCAGCCAATACGGGTACAATGAGCAGTTCTTC.

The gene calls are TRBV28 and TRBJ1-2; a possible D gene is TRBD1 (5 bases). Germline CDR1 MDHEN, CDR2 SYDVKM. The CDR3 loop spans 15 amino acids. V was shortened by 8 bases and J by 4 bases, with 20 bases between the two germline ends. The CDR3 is CASHPPDRGAYGYTF. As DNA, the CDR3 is TGTGCCAGCCATCCTCCCGACAGAGGAGCCTATGGCTACACCTTC.

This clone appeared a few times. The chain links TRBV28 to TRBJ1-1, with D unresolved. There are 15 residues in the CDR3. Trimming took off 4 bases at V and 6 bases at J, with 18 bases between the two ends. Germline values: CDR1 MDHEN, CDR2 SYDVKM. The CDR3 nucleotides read TGTGCCAGCAGTTCCTCTTTTGCTTCAGTTGCTGAAGCTTTCTTT. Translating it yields CASSSSFASVAEAFF.

The CDR3 nucleotides are TGTGCCAGCAGCGACCGTGGACTAGGAGGCCCCAATGAGCAGTTCTTC. The encoded protein is CASSDRGLGGPNEQFF. The gene calls are TRBV7-9 and TRBJ2-1, with TRBD2 identical over 7 bases. The germline V gene has CDR1 SEHNR and CDR2 FQNEAQ (reference sequence). With 5 bases clipped from V and 6 bases from J, the junction kept 13 bases outside the gene matches. CDR3 length: 16 amino acids.

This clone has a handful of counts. As DNA, the CDR3 is TGTGCCAGCAGCAGGCAGCAGGGAATGTACACTGAAGCTTTCTTT. This translates into CASSRQQGMYTEAFF. J is TRBJ1-1 and V is TRBV5-5; possible D gene TRBD1, 5 bases. Germline loops: CDR1 SGHKS, CDR2 YYEKEE (reference sequence). Trimming removed 4 bases at V and 3 bases at J, with 16 bases between. The CDR3 loop spans 15 amino acids.

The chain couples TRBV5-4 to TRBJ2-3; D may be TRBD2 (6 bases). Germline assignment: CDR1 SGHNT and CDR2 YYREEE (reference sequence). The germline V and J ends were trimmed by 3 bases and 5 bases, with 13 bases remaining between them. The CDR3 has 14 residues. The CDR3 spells CASSWSGVLDTQYF. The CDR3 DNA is TGTGCCAGCAGCTGGTCGGGGGTCCTAGATACGCAGTATTTT. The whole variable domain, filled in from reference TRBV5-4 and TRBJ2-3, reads ETGVTQSPTHLIKTRGQQVTLRCSSQSGHNTVSWYQQALGQGPQFIFQYYREEENGRGNFPPRFSGLQFPNYSSELNVNALELDDSALYLCASSWSGVLDTQYFGPGTRLTVL.

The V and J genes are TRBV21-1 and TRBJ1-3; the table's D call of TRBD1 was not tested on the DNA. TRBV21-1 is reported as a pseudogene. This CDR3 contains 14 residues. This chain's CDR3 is CASSADRLGNTIYF. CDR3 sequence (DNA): TGTGCCAGCTCGGCGGACAGGCTCGGAAACACCATATATTTT.

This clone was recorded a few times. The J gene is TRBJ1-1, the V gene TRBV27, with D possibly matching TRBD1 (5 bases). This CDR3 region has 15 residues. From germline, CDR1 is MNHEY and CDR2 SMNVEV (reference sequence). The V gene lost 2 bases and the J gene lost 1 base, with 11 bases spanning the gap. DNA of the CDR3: TGTGCCAGCAGTTTAAGGCAGGGATGGAACACTGAAGCTTTCTTT. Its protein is CASSLRQGWNTEAFF.

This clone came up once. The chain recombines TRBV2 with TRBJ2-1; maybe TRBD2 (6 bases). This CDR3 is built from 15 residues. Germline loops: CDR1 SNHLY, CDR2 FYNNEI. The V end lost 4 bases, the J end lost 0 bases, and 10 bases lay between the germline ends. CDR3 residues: CASSGASVSYNEQFF. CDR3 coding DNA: TGTGCCAGCAGTGGAGCTAGCGTCTCCTACAATGAGCAGTTCTTC.

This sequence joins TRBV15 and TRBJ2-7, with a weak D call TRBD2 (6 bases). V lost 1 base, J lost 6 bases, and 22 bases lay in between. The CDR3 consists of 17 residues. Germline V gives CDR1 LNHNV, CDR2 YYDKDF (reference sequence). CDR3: CATSRAGVRHERGEQYF. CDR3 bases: TGTGCCACCAGCAGAGCGGGGGTACGACATGAACGGGGCGAGCAGTACTTC. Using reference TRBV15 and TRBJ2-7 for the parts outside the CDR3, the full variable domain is DAMVIQNPRYQVTQFGKPVTLSCSQTLNHNVMYWYQQKSSQAPKLLFHYYDKDFNNEADTPDNFQSRRPNTSFCFLDIRSPGLGDTAMYLCATSRAGVRHERGEQYFGPGTRLTVT.

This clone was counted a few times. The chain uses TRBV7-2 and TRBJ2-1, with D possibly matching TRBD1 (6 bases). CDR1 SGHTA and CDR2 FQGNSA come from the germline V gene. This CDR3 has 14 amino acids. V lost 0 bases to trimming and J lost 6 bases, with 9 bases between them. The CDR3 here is CASSLADSRNEQFF. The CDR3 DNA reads TGTGCCAGCAGCTTAGCGGACAGCCGCAATGAGCAGTTCTTC.

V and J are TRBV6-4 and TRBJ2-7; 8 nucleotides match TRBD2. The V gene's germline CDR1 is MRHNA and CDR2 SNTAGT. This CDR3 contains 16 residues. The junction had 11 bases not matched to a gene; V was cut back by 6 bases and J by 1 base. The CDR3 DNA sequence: TGTGCCAGCAGGCTCATCAGAGCGGGGGCTTCCTACGAGCAGTACTTC. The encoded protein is CASRLIRAGASYEQYF.

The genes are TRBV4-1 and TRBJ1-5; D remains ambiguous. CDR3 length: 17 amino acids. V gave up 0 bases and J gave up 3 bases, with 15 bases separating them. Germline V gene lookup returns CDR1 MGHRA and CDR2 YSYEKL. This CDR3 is CASSQDRTRELNQPQHF. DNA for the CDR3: TGCGCCAGCAGCCAAGATCGTACGCGGGAACTCAATCAGCCCCAGCATTTT.

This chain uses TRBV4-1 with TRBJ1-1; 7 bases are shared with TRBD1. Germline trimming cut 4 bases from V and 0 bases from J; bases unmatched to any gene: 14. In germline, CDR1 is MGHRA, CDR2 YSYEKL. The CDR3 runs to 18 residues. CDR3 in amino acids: CASSPLGTANWMNTEAFF. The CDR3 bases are TGCGCCAGCAGCCCTCTTGGGACAGCTAATTGGATGAACACTGAAGCTTTCTTT.

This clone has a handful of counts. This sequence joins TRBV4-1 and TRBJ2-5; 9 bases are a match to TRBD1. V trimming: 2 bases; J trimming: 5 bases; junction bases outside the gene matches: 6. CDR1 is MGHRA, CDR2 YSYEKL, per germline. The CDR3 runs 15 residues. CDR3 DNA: TGCGCCAGCAGCCAACGGGACAGGGCTTCGGAGACCCAGTACTTC. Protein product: CASSQRDRASETQYF.

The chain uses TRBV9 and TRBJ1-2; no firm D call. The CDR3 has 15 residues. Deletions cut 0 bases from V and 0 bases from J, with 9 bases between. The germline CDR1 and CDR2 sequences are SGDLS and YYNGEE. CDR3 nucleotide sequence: TGTGCCAGCAGCGTAGGAGTCCAAGCTAACTATGGCTACACCTTC. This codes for CASSVGVQANYGYTF.

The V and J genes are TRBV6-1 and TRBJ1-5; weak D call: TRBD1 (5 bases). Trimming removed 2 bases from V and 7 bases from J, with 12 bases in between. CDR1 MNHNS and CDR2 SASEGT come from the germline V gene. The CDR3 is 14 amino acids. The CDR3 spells CASSEFTGRQPQHF. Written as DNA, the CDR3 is TGTGCCAGCAGTGAATTCACAGGACGGCAGCCCCAGCATTTT.

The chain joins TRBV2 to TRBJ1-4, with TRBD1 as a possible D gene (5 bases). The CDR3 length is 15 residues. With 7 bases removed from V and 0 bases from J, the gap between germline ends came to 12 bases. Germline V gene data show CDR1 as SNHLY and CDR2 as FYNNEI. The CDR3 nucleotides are TGTGCCAGCACCCCTGGGGCAGCAACTAATGAAAAACTGTTTTTT. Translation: CASTPGAATNEKLFF.

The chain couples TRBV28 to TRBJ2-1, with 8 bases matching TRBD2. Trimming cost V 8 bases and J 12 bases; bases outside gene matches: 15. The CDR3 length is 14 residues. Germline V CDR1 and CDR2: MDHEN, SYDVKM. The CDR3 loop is CASGRGDLGVGQFF. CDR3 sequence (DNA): TGTGCCAGCGGGCGGGGGGACTTGGGCGTTGGGCAGTTCTTC.

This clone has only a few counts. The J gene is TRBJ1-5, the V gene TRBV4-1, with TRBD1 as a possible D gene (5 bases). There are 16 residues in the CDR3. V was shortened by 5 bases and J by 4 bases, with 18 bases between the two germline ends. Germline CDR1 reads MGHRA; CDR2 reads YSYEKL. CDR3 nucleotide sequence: TGCGCCAGCAGCGAATTTAACACGGGGGGAAATCAGCCCCAGCATTTT. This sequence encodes CASSEFNTGGNQPQHF.

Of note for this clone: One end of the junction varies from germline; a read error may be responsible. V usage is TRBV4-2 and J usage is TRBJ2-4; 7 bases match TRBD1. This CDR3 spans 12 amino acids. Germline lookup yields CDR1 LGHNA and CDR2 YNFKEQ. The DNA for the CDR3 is TGTGCCAGCAGCCAAGGGACAGGCCTGCGTCACTTC. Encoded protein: CASSQGTGLRHF.

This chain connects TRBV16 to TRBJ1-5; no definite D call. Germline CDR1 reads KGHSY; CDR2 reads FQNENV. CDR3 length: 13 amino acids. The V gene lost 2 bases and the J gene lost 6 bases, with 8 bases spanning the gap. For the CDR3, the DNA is TGTGCCAGCAGCCAAGATATCGGTCAGCCCCAGCATTTT. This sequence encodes CASSQDIGQPQHF. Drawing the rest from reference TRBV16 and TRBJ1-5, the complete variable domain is GEEVAQTPKHLVRGEGQKAKLYCAPIKGHSYVFWYQQVLKNEFKFLISFQNENVFDETGMPKERFSAKCLPNSPCSLEIQATKLEDSAVYFCASSQDIGQPQHFGDGTRLSIL.

CDR3 coding DNA: TGTGCCAGCAGCCAAGATCCCCAGGGGGGGAACACTGAAGCTTTCTTT. Translated, it gives CASSQDPQGGNTEAFF. The genes are TRBV4-2 and TRBJ1-1; TRBD1 agrees at 7 bases. The CDR3 extends over 16 amino acids. The J segment lost 1 base and the V segment lost 0 bases, leaving 5 bases of the junction unmatched. Germline V gives CDR1 LGHNA, CDR2 YNFKEQ.

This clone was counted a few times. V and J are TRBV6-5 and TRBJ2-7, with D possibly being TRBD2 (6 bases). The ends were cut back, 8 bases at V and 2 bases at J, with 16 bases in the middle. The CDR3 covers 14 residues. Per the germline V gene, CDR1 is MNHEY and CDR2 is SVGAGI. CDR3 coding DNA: TGTGCCAGCGCCCTTCAGGCGGGGACCTACGAGCAGTACTTC. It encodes CASALQAGTYEQYF.